Below, one T cell receptor (beta chain) is given with its context. Its specificity is not known. The CDR3 loop spans 14 amino acids. V trimming: 3 bases; J trimming: 6 bases; junction bases outside the gene matches: 5. Germline loops: CDR1 SEHNR, CDR2 FQNEAQ (reference sequence). Only in-frame clones appear in the TCRdb table, and some are missing; sequencing was by immunoSEQ multiplex PCR. The table records tens of thousands of clones, more than 70% of them present only once. This entry belongs to a study of T cells after posttransplantation cyclophosphamide. The study, taken as a whole, reports: Skin or GI-infiltrating T cells shared few TRB sequences with blood. After PTCy, TRB diversity resembled that of CNI/methotrexate controls.

V is TRBV7-9 and J is TRBJ1-2, with 9 bases that match TRBD1. The sequenced sample was PBMCs. This receptor was identified in a man aged 25-45 years with a blood cancer, CMV-positive, and with a related stem cell donor. The DNA of the CDR3 is TGTGCCAGCAGCTTCCGGGACAGGGAACATGGCTACACCTTC. Amino acid sequence: CASSFRDREHGYTF.